These 25 T cell receptor beta chains came from one sample sequenced in a study of shared clonotypes between healthy human individuals. Here immunoSEQ multiplex PCR was the method, and the copy in TCRdb shows in-frame clones only, minus some. This table holds more than 1.2 million clones, around 98.5% found once. The sequencing sample was made of naive CD4+ T cells sorted from blood. Subset reported: CD45RA+ positively selected. The receptors derive from a man aged 25 to 45 in good health.

This clone was recorded only once. V usage is TRBV5-4 and J usage is TRBJ2-3, with TRBD1 matching 8 bases. CDR3 length: 16 amino acids. V shed 5 bases, J shed 4 bases, and the junction held 12 bases outside the gene matches. Germline V gives CDR1 SGHNT, CDR2 YYREEE (reference sequence). For the CDR3, the DNA is TGTGCCAGCAGTCGGGACAGGCAAGGGCGGTCAGATACGCAGTATTTT. Amino acid sequence: CASSRDRQGRSDTQYF.

The CDR3 DNA sequence: TGTGCCAGCAGGGACACTAATGAAAAACTGTTTTTT. Translation gives CASRDTNEKLFF. The V and J genes are TRBV2 and TRBJ1-4, with D unclear. Trimming removed 6 bases from V and 2 bases from J, with 4 bases in between. Per germline, CDR1 SNHLY and CDR2 FYNNEI. CDR3 length equals 12 residues.

CDR3 in DNA: TGTGCCAGCAGCCAAGGTTTATACAATGAGCAGTTCTTC. Protein sequence: CASSQGLYNEQFF. The V gene is TRBV4-2, the J gene TRBJ2-1; no reliable D call. The CDR3 spans 13 residues. Trimming took off 1 base at V and 4 bases at J, with 5 bases between the two ends. CDR1 and CDR2 (germline): LGHNA, YNFKEQ.

This clone came up once. The chain has TRBV11-2 and TRBJ2-1; 7 nucleotides agree with TRBD2. Trimming took 11 bases from V and 2 from J; bases not matched to a gene: 15. From germline, CDR1 is SGHAT and CDR2 FQNNGV. The CDR3 runs 16 residues. The CDR3 reads CAGHSPGREPYNEQFF. In DNA form, the CDR3 reads TGTGCCGGCCACTCTCCGGGGCGGGAGCCCTACAATGAGCAGTTCTTC.

This chain links TRBV5-1 with TRBJ2-3; 9 bases align to TRBD2. The V and J ends lost 2 bases and 8 bases, in that order; junction bases with no gene match: 15. This CDR3 is 17 amino acids long. Germline values: CDR1 SGHRS, CDR2 YFSETQ. CDR3 loop: CASSFGGGRAYEGTQYF. The CDR3 coding sequence is TGCGCCAGCAGCTTCGGCGGCGGGAGGGCCTATGAAGGTACGCAGTATTTT.

V and J are TRBV7-2 and TRBJ2-7; 12 bases map to TRBD2. CDR1 is SGHTA and CDR2 is FQGNSA in the germline V gene. This CDR3 contains 15 residues. With 3 bases clipped from V and 3 bases from J, the junction kept 3 bases outside the gene matches. DNA for the CDR3: TGTGCCAGCAGCTTTAAGGGACTAGCGGGCTACGAGCAGTACTTC. Encoded protein: CASSFKGLAGYEQYF. The full variable domain, with the rest looked up from reference TRBV7-2 and TRBJ2-7, is GAGVSQSPSNKVTEKGKDVELRCDPISGHTALYWYRQSLGQGLEFLIYFQGNSAPDKSGLPSDRFSAERTGGSVSTLTIQRTQQEDSAVYLCASSFKGLAGYEQYFGPGTRLTVT.

In its sample, this clone was seen once. V gene TRBV10-3 combines with J gene TRBJ2-4; 8 bases map to TRBD2. Trimming took 8 bases from V and 0 from J; bases not matched to a gene: 3. The CDR3 is made up of 14 amino acids. CDR1 ENHRY and CDR2 SYGVKD come from the germline V gene. CDR3 loop: CAIAGGLAKNIQYF. CDR3 sequence (DNA): TGTGCCATCGCGGGGGGTCTAGCCAAAAACATTCAGTACTTC.

This clone was seen just once. The chain couples TRBV5-1 to TRBJ2-5; no definite D call. With 5 bases removed from V and 5 bases from J, the gap between germline ends came to 16 bases. The CDR3 loop spans 14 amino acids. CDR1 and CDR2 from the germline V gene are SGHRS and YFSETQ. Written as DNA, the CDR3 is TGCGCCAGCAGGATCATCGGAGTAGGGGAGACCCAGTACTTC. Translation gives CASRIIGVGETQYF.

The chain combines TRBV6-6 with TRBJ2-1; 8 bases agree with TRBD2. The CDR3 consists of 13 residues. Germline loops: CDR1 MNHNY, CDR2 SVGAGI (reference sequence). Trimming removed 5 bases from V and 5 bases from J; junction bases left unmatched: 2. CDR3 region: CASSGTRDNEQFF. Written as DNA, the CDR3 is TGTGCCAGCAGTGGGACTAGGGACAATGAGCAGTTCTTC.

This chain links TRBV10-2 with TRBJ2-3; 9 bases match TRBD2. The CDR3 totals 18 residues. Germline loops: CDR1 WSHSY, CDR2 SAAADI. V was clipped by 0 bases and J by 5 bases; unmatched bases: 12. CDR3 amino acids: CASSESPRSGRLRDTQYF. The CDR3 DNA follows: TGCGCCAGCAGTGAGTCGCCCCGAAGCGGGAGGTTGAGAGATACGCAGTATTTT.

The V call is TRBV7-2, the J call TRBJ2-5; unclear D gene. CDR3 size: 12 residues. Germline-derived CDR1 and CDR2 are SGHTA and FQGNSA. V lost 7 bases, J lost 2 bases, and 8 bases lay in between. The CDR3, as DNA: TGTGCCAGCACACTCTCTCAAGAGACCCAGTACTTC. Protein: CASTLSQETQYF.

The chain combines TRBV5-1 with TRBJ2-7, with 10 bases aligning to TRBD2. V lost 4 bases and J lost 0; bases outside the gene matches: 4. The CDR3 has 15 residues. Looked up from germline, CDR1 is SGHRS and CDR2 is YFSETQ. The CDR3: CASSTGLAFSYEQYF. The CDR3 bases are TGCGCCAGCAGCACGGGACTAGCGTTCTCCTACGAGCAGTACTTC.

The rearrangement links TRBV25-1 to TRBJ2-3; 8 bases are a match to TRBD1. Germline lookup yields CDR1 MGHDK and CDR2 SYGVNS. The CDR3 is 15 residues long. The junction had 4 bases not matched to a gene; V was cut back by 5 bases and J by 0 bases. Here the CDR3 reads CASSTWDRSTDTQYF. In nucleotides, the CDR3 is TGTGCCAGCAGTACTTGGGACAGGAGCACAGATACGCAGTATTTT.

The chain links TRBV7-9 to TRBJ2-7; 7 bases are shared with TRBD1. In germline, CDR1 is SEHNR, CDR2 FQNEAQ (reference sequence). The CDR3 has 14 amino acids. The V segment lost 5 bases and the J segment 3 bases; nucleotides outside the gene matches: 7. The CDR3 DNA reads as TGTGCCAGCAGCACCCGACGACAGGGCTACGAGCAGTACTTC. It translates to CASSTRRQGYEQYF.

The chain couples TRBV7-2 to TRBJ2-5; maybe TRBD2 (5 bases). Deletions cut 5 bases from V and 3 bases from J, with 16 bases between. The CDR3 covers 15 residues. Germline CDR1 is SGHTA and CDR2 is FQGNSA. The CDR3 here is CASSPSSLWKETQYF. CDR3 nucleotides: TGTGCCAGCAGCCCTAGCTCCCTGTGGAAAGAGACCCAGTACTTC.

The chain recombines TRBV9 with TRBJ2-2; the D gene could be TRBD1 or TRBD2 (5 bases each). CDR1 and CDR2 from the germline V gene are SGDLS and YYNGEE. The CDR3 contains 14 residues. V dropped 7 bases and J dropped 2 bases, with 12 bases sitting between them. The CDR3 nucleotides read TGTGCCAGCTCCCGGGACCCTAACACCGGGGAGCTGTTTTTT. Translating gives CASSRDPNTGELFF.

This sequence joins TRBV29-1 and TRBJ2-7, with 8 bases aligning to TRBD1. V lost 4 bases and J lost 2; bases outside the gene matches: 7. Germline CDR1 reads SQVTM; CDR2 reads ANQGSEA. CDR3 length equals 14 residues. CDR3 bases: TGCAGCGTTGCCTCCGGGACAGGAGCCTACGAGCAGTACTTC. It codes for CSVASGTGAYEQYF.

The chain joins TRBV30 to TRBJ2-7, with 10 bases fitting TRBD1. Germline CDR1 is GTSNPN and CDR2 is SVGIG (reference sequence). The CDR3 totals 14 residues. V was clipped by 0 bases and J by 6 bases; unmatched bases: 5. CDR3 sequence: CAWSVKRDRGEQYF. The CDR3 coding sequence is TGTGCCTGGAGTGTTAAGCGGGACAGGGGCGAGCAGTACTTC.

Note on this clone: The same CDR3 can be traced to other DNA sequences in this sample. The CDR3 DNA sequence: TGCGCCAGCAGCCTAGGACAGGGAGACGAGCAGTACTTC. This sequence encodes CASSLGQGDEQYF. This rearrangement joins TRBV5-1 to TRBJ2-7; TRBD1 agrees at 8 bases. Trimming took 4 bases from V and 5 from J; bases not matched to a gene: 5. The CDR3 is 13 residues long. Germline V gene data show CDR1 as SGHRS and CDR2 as YFSETQ.

The chain employs TRBV7-9 and TRBJ1-1; the D is unclear. This CDR3 spans 12 amino acids. V lost 2 bases and J 1 base, leaving 2 bases between the germline ends. Germline V gives CDR1 SEHNR, CDR2 FQNEAQ (reference sequence). The CDR3 protein is CASSLWNTEAFF. CDR3 in DNA: TGTGCCAGCAGCTTATGGAACACTGAAGCTTTCTTT.

V and J are TRBV6-1 and TRBJ2-7, with D uncertain. Germline CDR1 is MNHNS and CDR2 is SASEGT. This CDR3 region has 14 residues. Deletions cut 6 bases from V and 0 bases from J, with 12 bases between. CDR3 DNA sequence: TGTGCCAGCAGCTATACAAGGAGCTCCTACGAGCAGTACTTC. It specifies CASSYTRSSYEQYF.

V gene TRBV5-4 combines with J gene TRBJ2-3; 10 positions match TRBD2. This CDR3 comprises 16 residues. Germline V gene data show CDR1 as SGHNT and CDR2 as YYREEE (reference sequence). After removal of 4 bases from V and 3 bases from J, the junction contained 8 bases not matched to a gene. DNA of the CDR3: TGTGCCAGCAGCCTGCCGGGACTAGCGACGACAGATACGCAGTATTTT. Its translation is CASSLPGLATTDTQYF.

Regarding this clone: The same CDR3 is also encoded by other DNA sequences in this sample. The chain uses TRBV20-1 and TRBJ2-7; 7 bases agree with TRBD1. The CDR3 length is 11 residues. Looked up from germline, CDR1 is DFQATT and CDR2 is SNEGSKA (reference sequence). V shed 6 bases, J shed 4 bases, and the junction held 3 bases outside the gene matches. CDR3 in DNA: TGCAGTGCCCTGGGACAGTACGAGCAGTACTTC. This sequence encodes CSALGQYEQYF.

The chain combines TRBV28 with TRBJ2-7, with D hard to call. The CDR3 contains 14 residues. V was clipped by 2 bases and J by 3 bases, with 11 bases between them. CDR1 is MDHEN and CDR2 is SYDVKM in the germline V gene. The CDR3 DNA reads TGTGCCAGCAGTTTAGTCCACGGTTACTACGAGCAGTACTTC. Its protein is CASSLVHGYYEQYF.

The chain employs TRBV7-6 and TRBJ2-2; the match to TRBD2 covers 9 bases. The germline V gene has CDR1 SGHVS and CDR2 FNYEAQ. The junction had 3 bases not matched to a gene; V was cut back by 6 bases and J by 1 base. CDR3 length: 15 amino acids. For the CDR3, the DNA is TGTGCCAGCAGTCGACTAGCGGTGAACACCGGGGAGCTGTTTTTT. This codes for CASSRLAVNTGELFF.